A selection of T cell receptor beta chains follows, all from one sample in a study of CD8 T cells in Susac syndrome. Via MiXCR, TCRdb re-called the immunoSEQ multiplex PCR reads, giving one row per CDR3 protein. This sample has approximately 180,000 distinct CDR3 sequences, with almost 96% found just once. The sequencing input was CD4+ T cells from PBMCs. Every receptor here comes from a human donor with multiple sclerosis. Both conserved end residues are part of each CDR3. D genes are given only for firm matches. Clone size is given for some rows only: seen once, a few or many times, or a class if the clone is expanded.

J gene,V gene,clone size,D gene,CDR3 DNA,CDR3 protein
TRBJ2-3,TRBV20-1,.,.,TGCAGTGTAATGTTTGGGTTAGGCACAGATACGCAGTATTTT,CSVMFGLGTDTQYF
TRBJ2-5,TRBV10-2,.,TRBD2,TGCGCCAGCAGTGATATAGCGGGGAAGGAGACCCAGTACTTC,CASSDIAGKETQYF
TRBJ2-1,TRBV14,.,.,TGTGCCAGCAGCCAAGGTGCTCAGGGTGTACAGTTCTTC,CASSQGAQGVQFF
TRBJ1-5,TRBV20-1,.,.,TGCAGTGCTAGCGGTAGCAATCAGCCCCAGCATTTT,CSASGSNQPQHF
TRBJ2-3,TRBV29-1,.,.,TGCAGCGTTCTTTTTGGAGCGTGGCAGTATTTT,CSVLFGAWQYF
TRBJ1-1,TRBV29-1,.,.,TGCAGCGCCGCGGGTTCCCCTGAAGCTTTCTTT,CSAAGSPEAFF
TRBJ1-1,TRBV30,.,TRBD1,TGTGCCGGTCAAAACTCAGGACAGGTTGAAGCTTTCTTT,CAGQNSGQVEAFF
TRBJ1-2,TRBV29-1,.,TRBD1,TGCAGCGTTGAAGAGACAGGGGGCTATGGCTACACCTTC,CSVEETGGYGYTF
TRBJ2-3,TRBV7-9,.,.,TGTGCCAGTACCGGCGGGGTCGATACGCAGTATTTT,CASTGGVDTQYF
TRBJ2-1,TRBV29-1,.,.,TGCAGCGCCCTCCGAGGACAGATGGAATCCCACAATGAGCAGTTCTTC,CSALRGQMESHNEQFF
TRBJ2-1,TRBV20-1,.,.,TGCAGTGCTAGACTAGGGGAGCAGTTCTTC,CSARLGEQFF
TRBJ1-5,TRBV20-1,.,.,TGCAGTGCGAACAGGGTGGGGGGCAGCAATCAGCCCCAGCATTTT,CSANRVGGSNQPQHF
TRBJ2-6,TRBV15,.,.,TGTGCCACCAGCAGAGATCTAATAGGCAGGGTTGCCGGGGCCAACGTCCTGACTTTC,CATSRDLIGRVAGANVLTF
TRBJ2-1,TRBV20-1,.,.,TGCAGTGCTAGTAACTTGGGAGCTAGCAATGAGCAGTTCTTC,CSASNLGASNEQFF
TRBJ1-5,TRBV24-1,.,.,TGTGCCACCAGTGTAAGTGGTCAGCCCCAGCATTTT,CATSVSGQPQHF
TRBJ2-7,TRBV12-3/TRBV12-4,.,.,TGTGCCAGCCGTGGTGGGGGGGCGCTTACCATAGCCGAGCAGTACTTC,CASRGGGALTIAEQYF
TRBJ2-3,TRBV7-3,once,TRBD1,TGTGCCAGCAGCCCCACAGGGGGGCGCACAGATACGCAGTATTTT,CASSPTGGRTDTQYF
TRBJ2-7,TRBV20-1,.,.,TGCAGTGCTAGCAGGGATACTACGGTGCAGTACTTC,CSASRDTTVQYF
TRBJ2-7,TRBV15,.,.,TGTGCCACCAGCAGGGACCAGGGTTACGAGCAGTACTTC,CATSRDQGYEQYF
TRBJ2-3,TRBV3-1,.,.,TGTGCCAGCAGCAACTACGAGATTTCGACAGATACGCAGTATTTT,CASSNYEISTDTQYF
TRBJ2-7,TRBV7-7,.,.,TGTGCTAGCAGCTTAGACTATGGGCCCTACGAGCAGTACTTC,CASSLDYGPYEQYF
TRBJ2-3,TRBV5-1,.,.,TGCGCCAGCAGAATGAGCGCCAGCACAGATACGCAGTATTTT,CASRMSASTDTQYF
TRBJ2-5,TRBV4-2,.,.,TGTGCCAGCAGCCAAGGGGACTACCAAGAGACCCAGTACTTC,CASSQGDYQETQYF
TRBJ2-1,TRBV7-9,.,TRBD2,TGTGCCAGCAGCTTAACTCTAGCGGGGAAAGCGGGCGAGCAGTTCTTC,CASSLTLAGKAGEQFF
TRBJ1-1,TRBV25-1,.,.,TGTGCCAGCAGTGAACTAGGGGGATTCACTGAAGCTTTCTTT,CASSELGGFTEAFF
TRBJ2-1,TRBV20-1,.,TRBD2,TGCAGTGCTTTAGCGGGGGCGAAATACAATGAGCAGTTCTTC,CSALAGAKYNEQFF
TRBJ1-1,TRBV6-2/TRBV6-3,.,TRBD1,TGTGCCAGCAGTTCTCCGGGACAGGGGCGGAACACTGAAGCTTTCTTT,CASSSPGQGRNTEAFF
TRBJ2-3,TRBV29-1,.,TRBD1,TGCAGCGTTTTGGGACAGGGCAAAGATACGCAGTATTTT,CSVLGQGKDTQYF
TRBJ2-6,TRBV20-1,.,.,TGCAGTGCTACCCCCAGGTCAGGGGCCAACGTCCTGACTTTC,CSATPRSGANVLTF
TRBJ2-3,TRBV29-1,.,.,TGCAGCGTTGGGCGTGGGGTCGCGACGAGGGATACGCAGTATTTT,CSVGRGVATRDTQYF
TRBJ1-2,TRBV14,.,TRBD1,TGTGCCAGCAGCCGGGACAGGAGCCCTAACTATGGCTACACCTTC,CASSRDRSPNYGYTF
TRBJ2-1,TRBV12-3/TRBV12-4,.,.,TGTGCCAGCAGAAGACAGAGGACCTACAATGAGCAGTTCTTC,CASRRQRTYNEQFF
TRBJ2-3,TRBV7-2,.,.,TGTGCCAGCAGCTTGGGGGGATGGTATGGAGATACGCAGTATTTT,CASSLGGWYGDTQYF
TRBJ2-1,TRBV18,.,TRBD1,TGTGCCACCCAACAGGGGCAACAGTCCTACAATGAGCAGTTCTTC,CATQQGQQSYNEQFF
TRBJ2-5,TRBV5-6,.,.,TGTGCCAGCAGCTTGGGGGCCTGGGAAGAGACCCAGTACTTC,CASSLGAWEETQYF
TRBJ1-1,TRBV29-1,.,.,TGCAGCGTTGACAGGGATTCGCTGAACACTGAAGCTTTCTTT,CSVDRDSLNTEAFF
TRBJ1-2,TRBV3-1,.,TRBD1,TGTGCCAGCAGCCACCCGGGACAGGGCGACTATGGCTACACCTTC,CASSHPGQGDYGYTF
TRBJ2-3,TRBV20-1,.,TRBD2,TGCAGTGCTAGAGATACGGGGACTAGCGGGGGCACAGATACGCAGTATTTT,CSARDTGTSGGTDTQYF
TRBJ1-1,TRBV19,.,.,TGTGCCAGTAGCGCTTATGGGTCTGGTAACACTGAAGCTTTCTTT,CASSAYGSGNTEAFF
TRBJ1-6,TRBV3-1,.,.,TGTGCCAGCAGCCAGGGGTCTCTGACACCCCTCCACTTT,CASSQGSLTPLHF
TRBJ1-1,TRBV28,.,.,TGTGCCAGCAGTTCCTTGACAGGTGAAGCTTTCTTT,CASSSLTGEAFF
TRBJ2-7,TRBV3-1,once,.,TGTGCCAGCAGTCCGGACTGGAACGAGCAGTACTTC,CASSPDWNEQYF
TRBJ2-7,TRBV5-6,.,.,TGTGCCAGCAGCCTCCCAGCCACCTACGAGCAGTACTTC,CASSLPATYEQYF
TRBJ2-7,TRBV3-1,once,TRBD2,TGTGCCAGCAGCCAAGAAAGCGGGGGCTACGAGCAGTACTTC,CASSQESGGYEQYF
TRBJ2-5,TRBV4-1,.,.,TGCGCCAGCAGCCAAGTCCGGGGGCAGGAGACCCAGTACTTC,CASSQVRGQETQYF